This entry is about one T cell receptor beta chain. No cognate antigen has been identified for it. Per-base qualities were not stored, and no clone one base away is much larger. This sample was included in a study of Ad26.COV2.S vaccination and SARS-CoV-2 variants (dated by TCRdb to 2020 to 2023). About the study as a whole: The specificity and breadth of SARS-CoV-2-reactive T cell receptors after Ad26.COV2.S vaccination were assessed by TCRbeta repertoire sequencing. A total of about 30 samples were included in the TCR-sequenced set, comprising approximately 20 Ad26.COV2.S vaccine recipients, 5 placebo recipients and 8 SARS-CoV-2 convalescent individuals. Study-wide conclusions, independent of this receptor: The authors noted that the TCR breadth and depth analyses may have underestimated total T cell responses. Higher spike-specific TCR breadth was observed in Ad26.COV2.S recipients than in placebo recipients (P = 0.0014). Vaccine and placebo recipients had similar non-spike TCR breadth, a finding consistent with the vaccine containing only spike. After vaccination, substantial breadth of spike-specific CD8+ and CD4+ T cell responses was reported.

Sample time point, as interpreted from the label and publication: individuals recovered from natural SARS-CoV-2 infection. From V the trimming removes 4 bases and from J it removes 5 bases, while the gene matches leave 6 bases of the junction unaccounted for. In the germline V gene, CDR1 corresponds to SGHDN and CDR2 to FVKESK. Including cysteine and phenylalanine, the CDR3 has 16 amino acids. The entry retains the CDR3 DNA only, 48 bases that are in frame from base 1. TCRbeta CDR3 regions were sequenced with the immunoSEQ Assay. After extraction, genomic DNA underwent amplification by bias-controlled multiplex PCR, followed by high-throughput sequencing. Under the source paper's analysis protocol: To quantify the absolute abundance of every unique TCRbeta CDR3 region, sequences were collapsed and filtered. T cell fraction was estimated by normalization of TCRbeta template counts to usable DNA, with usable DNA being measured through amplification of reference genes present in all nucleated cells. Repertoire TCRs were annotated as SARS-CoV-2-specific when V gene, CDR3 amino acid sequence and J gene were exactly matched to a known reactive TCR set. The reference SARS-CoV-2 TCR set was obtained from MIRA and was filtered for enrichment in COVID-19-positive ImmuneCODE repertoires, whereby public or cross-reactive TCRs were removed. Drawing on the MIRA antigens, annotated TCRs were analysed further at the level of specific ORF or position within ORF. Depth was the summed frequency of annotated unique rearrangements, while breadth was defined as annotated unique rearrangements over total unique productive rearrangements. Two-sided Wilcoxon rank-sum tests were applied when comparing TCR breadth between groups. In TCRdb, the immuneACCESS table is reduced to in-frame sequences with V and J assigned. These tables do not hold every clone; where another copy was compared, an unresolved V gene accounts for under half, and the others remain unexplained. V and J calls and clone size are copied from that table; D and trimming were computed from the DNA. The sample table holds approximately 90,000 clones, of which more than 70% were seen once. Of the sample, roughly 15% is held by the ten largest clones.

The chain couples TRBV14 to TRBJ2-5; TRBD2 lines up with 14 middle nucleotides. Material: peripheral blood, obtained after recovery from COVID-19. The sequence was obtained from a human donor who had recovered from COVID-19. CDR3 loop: CASSPGTSGRVETQYF. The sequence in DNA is TGTGCCAGCAGCCCAGGGACTAGCGGGAGAGTGGAGACCCAGTACTTC.